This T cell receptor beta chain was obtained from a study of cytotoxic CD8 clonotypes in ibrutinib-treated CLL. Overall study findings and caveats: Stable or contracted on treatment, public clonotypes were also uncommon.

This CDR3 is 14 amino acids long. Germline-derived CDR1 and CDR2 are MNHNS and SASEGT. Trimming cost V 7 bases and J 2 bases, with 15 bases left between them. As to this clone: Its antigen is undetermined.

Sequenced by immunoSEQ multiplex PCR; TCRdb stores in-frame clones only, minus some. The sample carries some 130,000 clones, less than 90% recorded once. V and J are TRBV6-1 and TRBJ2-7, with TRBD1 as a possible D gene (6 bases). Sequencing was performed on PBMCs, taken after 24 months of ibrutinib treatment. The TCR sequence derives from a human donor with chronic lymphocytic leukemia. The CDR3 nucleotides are TGTGCCAGCAATAACAGGGATGTTGCCTACGAGCAGTACTTC. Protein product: CASNNRDVAYEQYF.